Listed below are T cell receptor beta chains from one sample, sequenced in a study of shared clonotypes between healthy human individuals. Assay used: immunoSEQ multiplex PCR; TCRdb lists only in-frame clones, some missing. Here the sample spans 630,000 or so clones, about 98% being singletons. The sample comprised naive CD8+ T cells sorted from blood. The receptors were gathered from a man aged 25-45 years in good health. CDR3s leave out the opening cysteine and the closing phenylalanine or tryptophan.

j_gene: TRBJ2-3; v_gene: TRBV27; CDR3aa: ASSLGTSQDTQY
j_gene: TRBJ2-7; v_gene: TRBV14; CDR3aa: ASSQGRTPYEQY
j_gene: TRBJ2-7; v_gene: TRBV27; CDR3aa: ASSLSGGGVSYEQY
j_gene: TRBJ1-4; v_gene: TRBV6-6; CDR3aa: ASSYLATNEKLF
j_gene: TRBJ2-3; v_gene: TRBV7-2; CDR3aa: ASSLRLSGSSADTQY
j_gene: TRBJ2-3; v_gene: TRBV27; CDR3aa: ASSSVGLSTDTQY
j_gene: TRBJ2-2; v_gene: TRBV4-1; CDR3aa: ASSPGQTNTGELF
j_gene: TRBJ2-5; v_gene: TRBV19; CDR3aa: ASSIRGREETQY
j_gene: TRBJ2-7; v_gene: TRBV11-2; CDR3aa: ASSPEGVAGGNYEQY
j_gene: TRBJ1-2; v_gene: TRBV7-8; CDR3aa: ASSSPGSRVGYT
j_gene: TRBJ2-7; v_gene: TRBV30; CDR3aa: AWSLREGLYEQY
j_gene: TRBJ2-7; v_gene: TRBV5-6; CDR3aa: ASSLAWGSLTYEQY
j_gene: TRBJ1-1; v_gene: TRBV28; CDR3aa: ASSLTAVSNTEAF
j_gene: TRBJ1-1; v_gene: TRBV29-1; CDR3aa: SVDGEPEAF
j_gene: TRBJ1-1; v_gene: TRBV27; CDR3aa: ASSAEFMNTEAF
j_gene: TRBJ1-1; v_gene: TRBV15; CDR3aa: ATSLFGQNTEAF
j_gene: TRBJ2-7; v_gene: TRBV27; CDR3aa: ASSQQGKQQY
j_gene: TRBJ2-7; v_gene: TRBV7-2; CDR3aa: ASSLYASGNEQY
j_gene: TRBJ1-4; v_gene: TRBV5-5; CDR3aa: ASSFEADSTNEKLF
j_gene: TRBJ2-1; v_gene: TRBV5-6; CDR3aa: ASKAGGPDTHNEQF
j_gene: TRBJ2-5; v_gene: TRBV6-1; CDR3aa: ASSDPGQGALETQY
j_gene: TRBJ2-7; v_gene: TRBV27; CDR3aa: ASSSGQGNEQY
j_gene: TRBJ1-1; v_gene: TRBV7-9; CDR3aa: ASSFDRSEAF
j_gene: TRBJ2-3; v_gene: TRBV6-1; CDR3aa: ASSDETDTQY
j_gene: TRBJ2-2; v_gene: TRBV2; CDR3aa: ASRPGGTNTGELF
j_gene: TRBJ2-7; v_gene: TRBV10-1; CDR3aa: ASSESSSGAYEQY
j_gene: TRBJ2-7; v_gene: TRBV4-3; CDR3aa: ASSQDRVTSGPSYEQY
j_gene: TRBJ2-2; v_gene: TRBV19; CDR3aa: ASSILESVFRELF
j_gene: TRBJ2-7; v_gene: TRBV29-1; CDR3aa: SVSTSGRALAYEQY
j_gene: TRBJ2-7; v_gene: TRBV7-8; CDR3aa: ASSWSPNDRGGLHEQY
j_gene: TRBJ2-7; v_gene: TRBV7-9; CDR3aa: ASSWQGPASYEQY